Following are 10 T cell receptor beta chains from one sample sequenced in a study of blood T cell repertoires in COVID-19. Sequenced by immunoSEQ multiplex PCR; TCRdb stores in-frame clones only, minus some. The data hold some 240,000 clones, with 88% observed a single time. Sequencing was carried out using peripheral blood. The receptor source for this set is a woman between 65 and 79 years old with COVID-19, enrolled during active disease.

V gene TRBV28 combines with J gene TRBJ2-1; the match to TRBD2 covers 9 bases. Germline assignment: CDR1 MDHEN and CDR2 SYDVKM. CDR3 length: 14 residues. V shed 5 bases and J 10 bases; nucleotides not matched to a gene: 9. CDR3 region: CASSLSGTSSEQFF. In DNA, the CDR3 is TGTGCCAGCAGTCTATCCGGGACTAGCTCGGAGCAGTTCTTC.

CDR3: CASSHPGLAAYEQYF. Here the CDR3 DNA reads TGTGCCAGCAGCCACCCGGGACTAGCGGCCTACGAGCAGTACTTC. The chain couples TRBV4-2 to TRBJ2-7, with 11 positions matching TRBD2. The CDR3 totals 15 residues. The germline V gene encodes CDR1 LGHNA and CDR2 YNFKEQ. The junction had 3 bases not matched to a gene; V was cut back by 3 bases and J by 2 bases.

This chain connects TRBV2 to TRBJ2-7, with D perhaps matching TRBD2 (5 bases). The germline CDR1 and CDR2 sequences are SNHLY and FYNNEI. The CDR3 is 14 residues long. V was shortened by 4 bases and J by 7 bases, with 17 bases between the two germline ends. The CDR3 protein is CASSVTTRGGEQYF. The CDR3 bases are TGTGCCAGCAGTGTCACGACACGGGGTGGTGAGCAGTACTTC.

The gene calls are TRBV19 and TRBJ1-6, with D maybe TRBD1 (5 bases). Trimming stripped 4 bases from V and 10 bases from J, with 11 bases between. This CDR3 spans 13 amino acids. Germline values: CDR1 LNHDA, CDR2 SQIVND (reference sequence). Here the CDR3 reads CASSTQEDSPLHF. In nucleotides, the CDR3 is TGTGCCAGTAGTACACAGGAAGACTCACCCCTCCACTTT.

The V and J genes are TRBV4-2 and TRBJ2-1; D is unresolved. Trimming took 0 bases from V and 9 from J, leaving 9 bases between them. Germline V gives CDR1 LGHNA, CDR2 YNFKEQ. This CDR3 is built from 13 residues. CDR3 coding DNA: TGTGCCAGCAGCCAAGAGGTTAACAGTGAGCAGTTCTTC. Translation gives CASSQEVNSEQFF.

V is TRBV3-1 (or the pseudogene TRBV3-2) and J is TRBJ2-4; 9 bases match TRBD1. Germline values: CDR1 LGHDT, CDR2 YNNKEL (reference sequence). CDR3 length equals 11 residues. This CDR3 reads CAAGTGNIQYF. CDR3 nucleotide sequence: TGTGCAGCCGGGACAGGGAACATTCAGTACTTC.

V gene TRBV3-1 (or the pseudogene TRBV3-2) combines with J gene TRBJ2-1; D may be TRBD2 (6 bases). This CDR3 contains 18 residues. The germline V gene has CDR1 LGHDT and CDR2 YNNKEL (reference sequence). V dropped 0 bases and J dropped 4 bases, with 19 bases sitting between them. The CDR3 reads CASSQDQPGTGAYNEQFF. CDR3 nucleotide sequence: TGTGCCAGCAGCCAAGACCAGCCAGGAACGGGAGCATACAATGAGCAGTTCTTC.

The table lists this clone with a count of one. The chain links TRBV4-1 to TRBJ2-7; 9 positions match TRBD1. The CDR3 runs 13 residues. V trimming: 4 bases; J trimming: 4 bases; junction bases outside the gene matches: 2. Per the germline V gene, CDR1 is MGHRA and CDR2 is YSYEKL. CDR3 protein: CASSRDREYEQYF. The CDR3 nucleotides are TGCGCCAGCAGCCGGGACAGGGAATACGAGCAGTACTTC.

CDR3 sequence (DNA): TGCGCCAGCAGCCGGGACAGGGGGGGTGAAAAACTGTTTTTT. This codes for CASSRDRGGEKLFF. The gene calls are TRBV4-1 and TRBJ1-4, with 11 bases that match TRBD1. J lost 7 bases, V lost 4 bases, and 2 bases had no gene match. This CDR3 region has 14 residues. The V gene's germline CDR1 is MGHRA and CDR2 YSYEKL.

J is TRBJ2-1 and V is TRBV9, with D tentatively TRBD1 (5 bases). In germline, CDR1 is SGDLS, CDR2 YYNGEE. The CDR3 covers 14 residues. V lost 2 bases, J lost 5 bases, and 11 bases lay in between. CDR3 in DNA: TGTGCCAGCAGCGTTGGGGCTAGAAACAATGAGCAGTTCTTC. Encoded protein: CASSVGARNNEQFF.